A selection of T cell receptor beta chains follows, all from one sample in a study of liver allograft versus peripheral blood T cells. MiXCR, run by TCRdb on the reads, gives a single entry per CDR3 protein. Of roughly 4,000 distinct CDR3 sequences listed, roughly a fifth were seen once; the top ten hold approximately 4.1%. The source is a human patient who had a liver transplant. Some of the T cells may derive from the graft donor. CDR3s include the opening cysteine and the closing phenylalanine or tryptophan. The order of the fields is CDR3 DNA, CDR3 protein, J gene, V gene, D gene, clone size. D genes are given only for firm matches. For some rows the clone size is stated as once, few or many, or as a class when expanded; others skip it.

CDR3 DNA: TGTGCCAGCAGCCCTAGAACAGGGAGGGATGAAAAACTGTTTTTT
CDR3 protein: CASSPRTGRDEKLFF
J gene: TRBJ1-4
V gene: TRBV12-3/TRBV12-4
D gene: NA
clone size: once

CDR3 DNA: TGCAGTGCTAGCAAGGGGGCCTACGAGCAGTACTTC
CDR3 protein: CSASKGAYEQYF
J gene: TRBJ2-7
V gene: TRBV20-1
D gene: NA
clone size: many

CDR3 DNA: TGTGCCAGCAGTTTGGGGGATGGGTACACTGAAGCTTTCTTT
CDR3 protein: CASSLGDGYTEAFF
J gene: TRBJ1-1
V gene: TRBV28
D gene: NA
clone size: medium-sized

CDR3 DNA: TGTGCCAGCTCACGACGGGACAGACTTCCTCTGAACACTGAAGCTTTCTTT
CDR3 protein: CASSRRDRLPLNTEAFF
J gene: TRBJ1-1
V gene: TRBV18
D gene: TRBD1
clone size: medium-sized

CDR3 DNA: TGTGCCAGCAGTTACTCGCCGGGACTGCTCTACGAGCAGTACTTC
CDR3 protein: CASSYSPGLLYEQYF
J gene: TRBJ2-7
V gene: TRBV6-2/TRBV6-3
D gene: NA
clone size: medium-sized

CDR3 DNA: TGTGTCAGCAGCCCAGGGACTATGAATGGCTACACCTTC
CDR3 protein: CVSSPGTMNGYTF
J gene: TRBJ1-2
V gene: TRBV16
D gene: NA
clone size: once

CDR3 DNA: TGTGCCAGCAGCGTAGGGACGGGCGGGGAGCTGTTTTTT
CDR3 protein: CASSVGTGGELFF
J gene: TRBJ2-2
V gene: TRBV9
D gene: NA
clone size: few

CDR3 DNA: TGTGCCAGCAGGAAGGGATCTGAAGCTTTCTTT
CDR3 protein: CASRKGSEAFF
J gene: TRBJ1-1
V gene: TRBV6-2/TRBV6-3
D gene: NA
clone size: many

CDR3 DNA: TGTGCCAGCAGCCCCTATGGGACTAGCGGGAGGAGCTCCTACGAGCAGTACTTC
CDR3 protein: CASSPYGTSGRSSYEQYF
J gene: TRBJ2-7
V gene: TRBV9
D gene: TRBD2
clone size: few

CDR3 DNA: TGTGCCAGCAGTTCAACAGGGGCCAGACTCACAGATACGCAGTATTTT
CDR3 protein: CASSSTGARLTDTQYF
J gene: TRBJ2-3
V gene: TRBV5-4
D gene: TRBD1
clone size: NA

CDR3 DNA: TGTGCCAGCAGCGCCAGCGGGAGGGCCAAGAATGAGCAGTTCTTC
CDR3 protein: CASSASGRAKNEQFF
J gene: TRBJ2-1
V gene: TRBV7-9
D gene: TRBD2
clone size: medium-sized

CDR3 DNA: TGTGCCAGTAGTTCAGGGTCGAGCGGCGGGGAGCTGTTTTTT
CDR3 protein: CASSSGSSGGELFF
J gene: TRBJ2-2
V gene: TRBV19
D gene: NA
clone size: medium-sized

CDR3 DNA: TGTGCCAGCAGCCCCGAGCAGGGCGGTTATGGCTACACCTTC
CDR3 protein: CASSPEQGGYGYTF
J gene: TRBJ1-2
V gene: TRBV6-5
D gene: NA
clone size: NA

CDR3 DNA: TGTGCCAGCAGCTTAGACCCCAGCCTAGCTAACTATGGCTACACCTTC
CDR3 protein: CASSLDPSLANYGYTF
J gene: TRBJ1-2
V gene: TRBV7-2
D gene: NA
clone size: NA

CDR3 DNA: TGTGCCAGCAGCGGCCAAGGGCTTGGCTACACCTTC
CDR3 protein: CASSGQGLGYTF
J gene: TRBJ1-2
V gene: TRBV7-9
D gene: NA
clone size: medium-sized